This T cell receptor (beta chain) came from a study of blood T cells in healthy people across ages. Overall study: When template switching was applied, about one barcoded beta molecule was captured per two T cells.

About this clonotype itself: Antigen specificity is unknown. A much bigger clone sits one base away, suggesting this may be a read error.

Findings of the study overall: Unsorted PBMCs ruled out conclusive naive versus antigen-experienced comparison. Versus aged donors, long-lived donors had higher diversity and more naive CD4+ cells.

PCR was performed a second time for roughly 7 to 11 cycles using a sample-barcoded 5' primer and a J-beta primer mix. TCRdb reprocessed the 5' RACE reads via MiXCR and lists one record per CDR3 protein. Altogether about 1,500,000 distinct CDR3 sequences are present, over 25% being singletons, with the ten largest covering 6.5% to 8.5%. CDR3 length equals 15 residues. The germline V gene encodes CDR1 ENHRY and CDR2 SYGVKD. The chain has TRBV10-3 and TRBJ2-7; D is possibly TRBD1 (6 bases). The source of this sequence is a woman in her 30s in good health. Sequencing was carried out using blood. The CDR3 DNA reads TGTGCCATCAGTGAGTCGTCACAGGGCAACTACGTGCAGTACTTC. This translates into CAISESSQGNYVQYF.